These 17 T cell receptor beta chains were sequenced from one sample in a study of cytomegalovirus exposure and HLA in healthy donors. Libraries were prepared by immunoSEQ multiplex PCR; TCRdb keeps only in-frame clonotypes and omits some of them. The table has approximately 220,000 clones, around nine tenths seen once. The source material was PBMCs. The receptors shown here come from a man younger than 35 in good health and CMV-seronegative.

CDR3 protein: CSVEYGGETQYF. The CDR3 coding sequence is TGCAGCGTTGAGTATGGGGGGGAGACCCAGTACTTC. The chain is built from TRBV29-1 and TRBJ2-5, with D perhaps matching TRBD2 (6 bases). The V end was cut by 3 bases, the J end by 5 bases, with 10 bases between. This CDR3 is built from 12 residues. The V gene's germline CDR1 is SQVTM and CDR2 ANQGSEA.

This rearrangement joins TRBV4-3 to TRBJ2-5, with D unresolved. Germline loops: CDR1 LGHNA, CDR2 YSLEER. The V and J ends lost 0 bases and 5 bases respectively, with 7 bases between them. This CDR3 is built from 13 residues. CDR3 amino acids: CASSQDQWETQYF. The CDR3 DNA follows: TGCGCCAGCAGCCAAGATCAGTGGGAGACCCAGTACTTC.

The V and J genes are TRBV4-1 and TRBJ2-7, with 9 nucleotides matching TRBD1. CDR3 length: 14 residues. In germline, CDR1 is MGHRA, CDR2 YSYEKL. Trimming cost V 6 bases and J 3 bases; bases outside gene matches: 6. The CDR3 protein is CASSLRDRDYEQYF. The CDR3, as DNA: TGCGCCAGCAGTCTGCGGGACAGGGACTACGAGCAGTACTTC.

This chain links TRBV23-1 with TRBJ2-1; 7 bases match TRBD2. TRBV23-1 is an ORF, with its function uncertain. Germline trimming cut 0 bases from V and 8 bases from J; bases unmatched to any gene: 1. The length of the CDR3 is 13 residues. The CDR3 here is CASSQSGGHEQFF. CDR3 coding DNA: TGCGCCAGCAGTCAATCGGGAGGGCATGAGCAGTTCTTC.

This clone was observed a single time. The genes are TRBV5-4 and TRBJ2-2, with 8 bases that match TRBD2. Trimming cost V 0 bases and J 5 bases; bases outside gene matches: 6. The CDR3 consists of 16 residues. Germline CDR1 and CDR2: SGHNT and YYREEE (reference sequence). In nucleotides, the CDR3 is TGTGCCAGCAGCTTGGATGCACTAGCGGAAACCGGGGAGCTGTTTTTT. Translating it yields CASSLDALAETGELFF. The whole variable domain, filled in from reference TRBV5-4 and TRBJ2-2, reads ETGVTQSPTHLIKTRGQQVTLRCSSQSGHNTVSWYQQALGQGPQFIFQYYREEENGRGNFPPRFSGLQFPNYSSELNVNALELDDSALYLCASSLDALAETGELFFGEGSRLTVL.

The chain carries TRBV5-1 and TRBJ2-1, with D possibly matching TRBD2 (6 bases). CDR1 SGHRS and CDR2 YFSETQ come from the germline V gene. Trimming cost V 0 bases and J 6 bases, with 10 bases left between them. The CDR3 runs 14 residues. CDR3 residues: CASSLEPSANEQFF. The CDR3 DNA follows: TGCGCCAGCAGCTTGGAACCTAGCGCCAATGAGCAGTTCTTC.

V usage is TRBV14 and J usage is TRBJ2-5; 7 nucleotides align to TRBD1. The CDR3 runs 12 residues. With 8 bases clipped from V and 1 base from J, the junction kept 1 base outside the gene matches. Per germline, CDR1 SGHDN and CDR2 FVKESK. The CDR3 is CASRDSQETQYF. The DNA for the CDR3 is TGTGCCAGCCGGGACAGCCAAGAGACCCAGTACTTC.

The genes are TRBV10-3 and TRBJ1-3; TRBD1 matches at 8 bases. There are 15 residues in the CDR3. V shed 10 bases, J shed 3 bases, and the junction held 11 bases outside the gene matches. In germline, CDR1 is ENHRY, CDR2 SYGVKD. CDR3 sequence reads: CASTAPGTGGNTIYF. Written as DNA, the CDR3 is TGTGCCAGCACCGCCCCCGGGACAGGTGGAAACACCATATATTTT.

This rearrangement joins TRBV5-1 to TRBJ1-1; D perhaps matches TRBD1 (6 bases). The CDR3 extends over 13 amino acids. Germline V gene sequence: CDR1 SGHRS, CDR2 YFSETQ. Trimming removed 2 bases at V and 4 bases at J, with 9 bases between. The CDR3 DNA reads TGCGCCAGCAGCTTCGCAGGGGCCACTGAAGCTTTCTTT. Its protein product is CASSFAGATEAFF.

This sequence joins TRBV6-5 and TRBJ2-2; D is perhaps TRBD2 (6 bases). V was cut by 0 bases and J by 7 bases, with 15 bases left in between. Germline lookup yields CDR1 MNHEY and CDR2 SVGAGI. This CDR3 contains 16 residues. The CDR3 bases are TGTGCCAGCAGTTACTCTGGACTAATCGGCGGCGGGGAGCTGTTTTTT. Its protein product is CASSYSGLIGGGELFF.

The chain has TRBV28 and TRBJ2-7, with D possibly TRBD1 on 5 matching bases. Germline V CDR1 and CDR2: MDHEN, SYDVKM. The CDR3 runs to 13 residues. Trimming took off 8 bases at V and 2 bases at J, with 13 bases between the two ends. The CDR3 protein is CASGAIPTYEQYF. Written as DNA, the CDR3 is TGTGCCAGCGGGGCCATTCCCACCTACGAGCAGTACTTC.

The chain is built from TRBV19 and TRBJ2-7; 10 bases fit TRBD1. The CDR3 covers 16 residues. V shed 6 bases and J 6 bases; nucleotides not matched to a gene: 14. Germline V gene data show CDR1 as LNHDA and CDR2 as SQIVND (reference sequence). Here the CDR3 DNA reads TGTGCCAGTAGAAATTTTGCCGGGACAGGGGTAGCCGAGCAGTACTTC. It encodes CASRNFAGTGVAEQYF.

This chain uses TRBV7-9 with TRBJ1-3; D not resolved. This CDR3 is built from 14 residues. Germline V lookup: CDR1 SEHNR, CDR2 FQNEAQ (reference sequence). V lost 5 bases, J lost 0 bases, and 8 bases lay in between. CDR3 DNA: TGTGCCAGCAGCCTACAGAACTCTGGAAACACCATATATTTT. As protein: CASSLQNSGNTIYF. The whole variable domain, remainder taken from reference TRBV7-9 and TRBJ1-3, is DTGVSQNPRHKITKRGQNVTFRCDPISEHNRLYWYRQTLGQGPEFLTYFQNEAQLEKSRLLSDRFSAERPKGSFSTLEIQRTEQGDSAMYLCASSLQNSGNTIYFGEGSWLTVV.

The V and J genes are TRBV9 and TRBJ1-4, with D tentatively TRBD1 (6 bases). V dropped 1 base and J dropped 0 bases, with 16 bases sitting between them. Germline CDR1 SGDLS, CDR2 YYNGEE. The CDR3 consists of 18 residues. The CDR3 DNA reads as TGTGCCAGCAGCGTATCCGAAGGACAGCCTGCAACTAATGAAAAACTGTTTTTT. It translates to CASSVSEGQPATNEKLFF. Drawing the rest from reference TRBV9 and TRBJ1-4, the complete variable domain is DSGVTQTPKHLITATGQRVTLRCSPRSGDLSVYWYQQSLDQGLQFLIQYYNGEERAKGNILERFSAQQFPDLHSELNLSSLELGDSALYFCASSVSEGQPATNEKLFFGSGTQLSVL.

The chain recombines TRBV7-8 with TRBJ2-7; TRBD1 is a possible D gene (5 bases). This CDR3 is 13 amino acids long. V was clipped by 0 bases and J by 3 bases, with 6 bases between them. In germline, CDR1 is SGHVS, CDR2 FQNEAQ. CDR3 in amino acids: CASSLAGVYEQYF. Here the CDR3 DNA reads TGTGCCAGCAGCTTAGCAGGGGTCTACGAGCAGTACTTC. The full variable domain, in which reference TRBV7-8 and TRBJ2-7 provide the parts outside the CDR3, is GAGVSQSPRYKVAKRGQDVALRCDPISGHVSLFWYQQALGQGPEFLTYFQNEAQLDKSGLPSDRFFAERPEGSVSTLKIQRTQQEDSAVYLCASSLAGVYEQYFGPGTRLTVT.

The chain has TRBV7-2 and TRBJ2-7; D might be TRBD2 (6 bases). The CDR3 has 18 residues. Between the trimmed V and J ends, which lost 5 bases and 3 bases, there was a span of 26 bases. Germline lookup yields CDR1 SGHTA and CDR2 FQGNSA. This CDR3 is CASSLEVFYGGTLYEQYF. CDR3 nucleotide sequence: TGTGCCAGCAGCCTCGAGGTGTTCTATGGAGGGACCCTCTACGAGCAGTACTTC.

This clone was seen more than once but under ten times. This rearrangement joins TRBV2 to TRBJ2-2, with 7 bases matching TRBD2. CDR3 length equals 13 residues. In germline, CDR1 is SNHLY, CDR2 FYNNEI. V gave up 6 bases and J gave up 7 bases; unmatched junction bases: 5. This CDR3 reads CASRTSPDGELFF. CDR3 DNA sequence: TGTGCCAGCAGGACTAGCCCCGACGGGGAGCTGTTTTTT. The full variable domain, in which reference TRBV2 and TRBJ2-2 provide the parts outside the CDR3, is EPEVTQTPSHQVTQMGQEVILRCVPISNHLYFYWYRQILGQKVEFLVSFYNNEISEKSEIFDDQFSVERPDGSNFTLKIRSTKLEDSAMYFCASRTSPDGELFFGEGSRLTVL.